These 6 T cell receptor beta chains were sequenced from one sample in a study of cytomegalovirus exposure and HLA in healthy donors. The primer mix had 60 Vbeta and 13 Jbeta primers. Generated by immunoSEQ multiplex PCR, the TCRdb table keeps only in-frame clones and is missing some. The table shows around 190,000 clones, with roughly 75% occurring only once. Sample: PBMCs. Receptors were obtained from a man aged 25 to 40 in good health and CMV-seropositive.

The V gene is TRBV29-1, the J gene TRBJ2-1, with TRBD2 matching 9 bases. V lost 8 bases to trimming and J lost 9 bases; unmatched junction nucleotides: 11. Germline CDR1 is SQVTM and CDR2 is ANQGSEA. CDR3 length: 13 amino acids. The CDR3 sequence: CSILAGGPLEQFF. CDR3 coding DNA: TGCAGCATCCTGGCGGGAGGGCCGCTTGAGCAGTTCTTC.

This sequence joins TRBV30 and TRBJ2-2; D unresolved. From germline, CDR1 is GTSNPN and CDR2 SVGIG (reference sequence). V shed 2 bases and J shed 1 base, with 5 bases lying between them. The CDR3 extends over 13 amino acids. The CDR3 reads CAWSRRNTGELFF. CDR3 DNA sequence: TGTGCCTGGAGTCGGAGGAACACCGGGGAGCTGTTTTTT.

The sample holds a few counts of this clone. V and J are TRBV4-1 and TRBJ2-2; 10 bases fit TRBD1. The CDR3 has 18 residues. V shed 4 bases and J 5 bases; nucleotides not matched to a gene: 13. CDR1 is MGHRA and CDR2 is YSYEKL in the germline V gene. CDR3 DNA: TGCGCCAGCAGCCCCCGACCAAACCCGGGACAGGGGACCGGGGAGCTGTTTTTT. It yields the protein CASSPRPNPGQGTGELFF.

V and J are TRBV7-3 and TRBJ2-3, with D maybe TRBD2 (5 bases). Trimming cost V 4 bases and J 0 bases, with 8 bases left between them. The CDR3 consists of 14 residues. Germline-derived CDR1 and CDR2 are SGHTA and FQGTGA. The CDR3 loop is CASSWRASTDTQYF. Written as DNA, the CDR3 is TGTGCCAGCAGCTGGCGGGCTAGCACAGATACGCAGTATTTT. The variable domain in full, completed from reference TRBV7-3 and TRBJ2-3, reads GAGVSQTPSNKVTEKGKYVELRCDPISGHTALYWYRQSLGQGPEFLIYFQGTGAADDSGLPNDRFFAVRPEGSVSTLKIQRTERGDSAVYLCASSWRASTDTQYFGPGTRLTVL.

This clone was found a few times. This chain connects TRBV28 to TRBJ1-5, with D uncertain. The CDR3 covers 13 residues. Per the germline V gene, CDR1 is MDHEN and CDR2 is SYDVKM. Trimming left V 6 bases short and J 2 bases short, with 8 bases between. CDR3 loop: CASRSQGNQPQHF. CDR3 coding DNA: TGTGCCAGCAGGAGCCAGGGCAATCAGCCCCAGCATTTT.

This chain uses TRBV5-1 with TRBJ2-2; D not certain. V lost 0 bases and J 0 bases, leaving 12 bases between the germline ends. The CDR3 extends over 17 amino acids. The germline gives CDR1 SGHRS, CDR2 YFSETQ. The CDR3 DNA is TGCGCCAGCAGCTTGGAATTCCCAGTCGCGAACACCGGGGAGCTGTTTTTT. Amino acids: CASSLEFPVANTGELFF.